One sample yielded the 3 T cell receptor beta chains listed below, sequenced in a study of response to subunit inactivated influenza vaccine. From the RT-PCR reads, TCRdb called clonotypes with MiXCR, one entry per CDR3 protein. The data show around 760,000 distinct CDR3 sequences, about 14% seen once. The source was PBMCs from blood, collected around 14 days before vaccination. These receptor sequences come from a man aged 45-60 years who received an inactivated influenza vaccine.

The sample holds one count of this clonotype. The chain combines TRBV29-1 with TRBJ2-1, with D uncertain. The germline gives CDR1 SQVTM, CDR2 ANQGSEA. Trimming cost V 6 bases and J 0 bases, with 12 bases left between them. This CDR3 contains 14 residues. CDR3 in DNA: TGCAGCGTGACGGAAGGGCTCTCCTACAATGAGCAGTTCTTC. The encoded protein is CSVTEGLSYNEQFF.

This clonotype was counted between two and nine times. The chain links TRBV4-1 to TRBJ2-1, with 9 bases that match TRBD2. With 1 base clipped from V and 7 bases from J, the junction kept 11 bases outside the gene matches. There are 17 residues in the CDR3. Germline V gene sequence: CDR1 MGHRA, CDR2 YSYEKL. CDR3 DNA: TGCGCCAGCAGCCAAGGAAGAGTAGCGGGGGCTTCAAATGAGCAGTTCTTC. Its translation is CASSQGRVAGASNEQFF.

The chain combines TRBV20-1 with TRBJ2-7, with 8 positions matching TRBD1. Germline V gives CDR1 DFQATT, CDR2 SNEGSKA (reference sequence). With V trimmed by 0 bases and J by 3 bases, 7 bases remained unmatched. The length of the CDR3 is 15 residues. The CDR3 DNA follows: TGCAGTGCTAGAGATCGGGGAACAGGGGGCTACGAGCAGTACTTC. Translation: CSARDRGTGGYEQYF.